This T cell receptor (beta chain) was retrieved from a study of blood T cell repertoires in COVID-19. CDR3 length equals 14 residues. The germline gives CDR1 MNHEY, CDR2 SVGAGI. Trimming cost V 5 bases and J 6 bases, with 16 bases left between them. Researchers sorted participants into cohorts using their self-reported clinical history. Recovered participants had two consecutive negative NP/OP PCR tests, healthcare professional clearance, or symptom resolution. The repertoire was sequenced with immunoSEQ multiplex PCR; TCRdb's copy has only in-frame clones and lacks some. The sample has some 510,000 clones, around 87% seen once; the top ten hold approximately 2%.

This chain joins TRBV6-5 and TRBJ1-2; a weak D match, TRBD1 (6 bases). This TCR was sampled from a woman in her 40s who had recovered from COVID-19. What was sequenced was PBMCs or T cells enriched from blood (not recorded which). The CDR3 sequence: CASSQRQVLNGYTF. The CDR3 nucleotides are TGTGCCAGCAGTCAACGACAGGTGTTGAATGGCTACACCTTC.